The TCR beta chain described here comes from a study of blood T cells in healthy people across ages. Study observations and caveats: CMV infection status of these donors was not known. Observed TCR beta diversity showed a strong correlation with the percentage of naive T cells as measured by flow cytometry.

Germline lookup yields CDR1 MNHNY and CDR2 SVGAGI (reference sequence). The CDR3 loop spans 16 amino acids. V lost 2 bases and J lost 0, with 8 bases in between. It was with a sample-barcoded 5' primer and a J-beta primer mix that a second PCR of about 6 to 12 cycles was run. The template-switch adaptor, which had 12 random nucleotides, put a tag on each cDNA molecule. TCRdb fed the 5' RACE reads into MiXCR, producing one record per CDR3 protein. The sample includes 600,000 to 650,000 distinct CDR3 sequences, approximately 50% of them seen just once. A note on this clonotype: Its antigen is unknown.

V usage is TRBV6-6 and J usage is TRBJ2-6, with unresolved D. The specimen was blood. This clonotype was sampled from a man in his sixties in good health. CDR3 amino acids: CASSYGLNSGANVLTF. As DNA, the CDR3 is TGTGCCAGCAGTTACGGGCTCAACTCTGGGGCCAACGTCCTGACTTTC.